This T cell receptor beta chain stems from a study of early T cells in non-severe SARS-CoV-2 infection. Study-level results: Anti-spike CD8 responses were favored in VDJdb matching, and private and CD4 specificities were missed.

From the 5' RACE reads, TCRdb called clonotypes with MiXCR, one entry per CDR3 protein. The sample includes tens of thousands of distinct CDR3 sequences, more than 9% of them seen just once. This clonotype was counted a few times. The target antigen is unknown. Germline V gene sequence: CDR1 SEHNR, CDR2 FQNEAQ (reference sequence). Trimming cost V 5 bases and J 7 bases; bases outside gene matches: 9. This CDR3 contains 14 residues. Material: whole blood, obtained at baseline. The sequence came from an adult who was a healthcare worker with PCR-confirmed SARS-CoV-2 infection or an uninfected control (not recorded which). The chain links TRBV7-9 to TRBJ2-7; 9 bases are a match to TRBD1. The CDR3 nucleotides read TGTGCCAGCAGCCCCCGGACAGGGGTACGGGAGCAGTACTTC. It specifies CASSPRTGVREQYF.